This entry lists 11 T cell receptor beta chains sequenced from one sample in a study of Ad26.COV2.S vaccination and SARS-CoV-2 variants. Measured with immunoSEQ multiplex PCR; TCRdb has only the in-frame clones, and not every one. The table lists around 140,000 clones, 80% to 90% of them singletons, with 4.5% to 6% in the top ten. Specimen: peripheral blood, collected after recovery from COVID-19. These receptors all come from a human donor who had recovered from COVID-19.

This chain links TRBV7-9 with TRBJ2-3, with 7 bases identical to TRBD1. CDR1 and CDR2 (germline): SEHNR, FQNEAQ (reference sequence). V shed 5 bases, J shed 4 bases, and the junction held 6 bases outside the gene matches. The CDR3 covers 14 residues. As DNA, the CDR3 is TGTGCCAGCAGCAGAAGGGGGACAGCAGATACGCAGTATTTT. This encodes CASSRRGTADTQYF.

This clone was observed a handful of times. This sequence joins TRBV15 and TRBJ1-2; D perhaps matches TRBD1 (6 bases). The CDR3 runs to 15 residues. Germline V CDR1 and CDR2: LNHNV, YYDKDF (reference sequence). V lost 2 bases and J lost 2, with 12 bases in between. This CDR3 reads CATSRPGTSNYGYTF. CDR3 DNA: TGTGCCACCAGCAGACCGGGGACATCGAACTATGGCTACACCTTC. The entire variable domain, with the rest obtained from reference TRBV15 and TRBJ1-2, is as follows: DAMVIQNPRYQVTQFGKPVTLSCSQTLNHNVMYWYQQKSSQAPKLLFHYYDKDFNNEADTPDNFQSRRPNTSFCFLDIRSPGLGDTAMYLCATSRPGTSNYGYTFGSGTRLTVV.

Here the CDR3 DNA reads TGTGCCAGCAGGTCCGCGGATTGGACCAAAGGGCAGTATTTT. This codes for CASRSADWTKGQYF. The chain employs TRBV6-5 and TRBJ2-3; D is unresolved. In germline, CDR1 is MNHEY, CDR2 SVGAGI. The V and J ends lost 6 bases and 11 bases respectively, with 21 bases between them. The CDR3 covers 14 residues.

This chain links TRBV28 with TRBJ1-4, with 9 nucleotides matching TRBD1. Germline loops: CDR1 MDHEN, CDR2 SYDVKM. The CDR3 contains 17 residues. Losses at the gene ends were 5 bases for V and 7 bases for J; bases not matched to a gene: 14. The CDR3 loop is CASSKDRGASKGEKLFF. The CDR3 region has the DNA TGTGCCAGCAGTAAGGACAGGGGAGCCTCCAAGGGTGAAAAACTGTTTTTT.

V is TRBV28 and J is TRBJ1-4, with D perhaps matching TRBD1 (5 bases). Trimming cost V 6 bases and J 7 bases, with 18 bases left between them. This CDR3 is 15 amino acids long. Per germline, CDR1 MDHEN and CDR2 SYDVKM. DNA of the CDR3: TGTGCCAGCAGCCTGGGGGGTAGGGCCGGTGAAAAACTGTTTTTT. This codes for CASSLGGRAGEKLFF.

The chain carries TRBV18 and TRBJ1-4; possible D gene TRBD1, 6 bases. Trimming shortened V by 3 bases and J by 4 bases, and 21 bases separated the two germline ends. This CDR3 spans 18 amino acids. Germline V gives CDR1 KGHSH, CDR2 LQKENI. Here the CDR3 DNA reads TGTGCCAGCTCACCCTTCTGGGACACGGACGGAAATAATGAAAAACTGTTTTTT. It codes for CASSPFWDTDGNNEKLFF.

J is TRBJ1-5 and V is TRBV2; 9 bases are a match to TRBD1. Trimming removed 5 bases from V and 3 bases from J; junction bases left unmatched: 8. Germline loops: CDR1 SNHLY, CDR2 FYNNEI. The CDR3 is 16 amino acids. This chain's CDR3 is CASSTGTGYDNQPQHF. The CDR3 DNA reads TGTGCCAGCAGTACCGGGACAGGGTACGACAATCAGCCCCAGCATTTT.

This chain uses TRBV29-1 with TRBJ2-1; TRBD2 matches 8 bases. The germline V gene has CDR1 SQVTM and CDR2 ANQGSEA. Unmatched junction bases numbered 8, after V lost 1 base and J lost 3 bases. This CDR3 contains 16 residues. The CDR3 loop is CSVEGGGLAGYNEQFF. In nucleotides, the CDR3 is TGCAGCGTTGAAGGTGGAGGTCTAGCGGGCTACAATGAGCAGTTCTTC.

This CDR3 is CASSVQGGLSPLHF. Written as DNA, the CDR3 is TGTGCCAGTAGTGTGCAGGGTGGGTTATCACCCCTCCACTTT. This chain joins TRBV19 and TRBJ1-6, with D possibly being TRBD1 (5 bases). This CDR3 region has 14 residues. The V and J ends lost 5 bases and 10 bases respectively, with 15 bases between them. Germline assignment: CDR1 LNHDA and CDR2 SQIVND (reference sequence).

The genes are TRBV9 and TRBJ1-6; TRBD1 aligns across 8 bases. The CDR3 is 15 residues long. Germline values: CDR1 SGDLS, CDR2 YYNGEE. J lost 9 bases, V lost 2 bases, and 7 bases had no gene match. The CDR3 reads CASSVTTGVGSPLHF. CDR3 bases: TGTGCCAGCAGCGTGACGACAGGGGTCGGTTCACCCCTCCACTTT. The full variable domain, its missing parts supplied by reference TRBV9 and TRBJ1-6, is DSGVTQTPKHLITATGQRVTLRCSPRSGDLSVYWYQQSLDQGLQFLIQYYNGEERAKGNILERFSAQQFPDLHSELNLSSLELGDSALYFCASSVTTGVGSPLHFGNGTRLTVT.

The CDR3 coding sequence is TGTGCCAGCAGCTTAGATCCCCAAGGACTAGCGGGGGGCCACGAGCAGTACTTC. Amino acid sequence: CASSLDPQGLAGGHEQYF. The V call is TRBV11-2, the J call TRBJ2-7; TRBD2 matches at 14 bases. The CDR3 contains 18 residues. Losses at the gene ends were 0 bases for V and 5 bases for J; bases not matched to a gene: 9. From germline, CDR1 is SGHAT and CDR2 FQNNGV.